A single sample is the source of the 7 T cell receptor beta chains below, sequenced in a study of sequential checkpoint blockade in melanoma. Described treatment: randomized to nivolumab then ipilimumab (arm A) or the reverse (arm B). Produced via immunoSEQ multiplex PCR; TCRdb's table is partial and in-frame only. This sample has 15,000 to 20,000 clones, with approximately 70% found just once. The sequenced sample was CD8+ T cells sorted from blood (inferred from file names), obtained from a patient given nivolumab and ipilimumab in sequence. Receptors originate from a human donor with melanoma.

CDR3 nucleotide sequence: TGCGCCAGCAGCCAAGACAGCGGTAATTCACCCCTCCACTTT. This gives the protein CASSQDSGNSPLHF. The J gene is TRBJ1-6, the V gene TRBV4-1; D not resolved. The CDR3 runs to 14 residues. V was pared by 0 bases and J by 6 bases, with 6 bases between. The V gene's germline CDR1 is MGHRA and CDR2 YSYEKL.

The genes are TRBV7-9 and TRBJ2-4; 11 nucleotides align to TRBD2. The ends lost 5 bases at V and 3 bases at J; junction bases unmatched: 3. There are 15 residues in the CDR3. Germline V lookup: CDR1 SEHNR, CDR2 FQNEAQ (reference sequence). The CDR3 DNA follows: TGTGCCAGCAGCGTGACTAGCGGGAACAAAAACATTCAGTACTTC. Its translation: CASSVTSGNKNIQYF. The complete variable domain, with remaining parts taken from reference TRBV7-9 and TRBJ2-4, reads DTGVSQNPRHKITKRGQNVTFRCDPISEHNRLYWYRQTLGQGPEFLTYFQNEAQLEKSRLLSDRFSAERPKGSFSTLEIQRTEQGDSAMYLCASSVTSGNKNIQYFGAGTRLSVL.

V usage is TRBV5-8 and J usage is TRBJ2-5, with TRBD2 matching over 7 bases. V trimming: 3 bases; J trimming: 3 bases; junction bases outside the gene matches: 11. Germline CDR1 reads SGHTS; CDR2 reads YDEGEE. This CDR3 is built from 16 residues. The CDR3 bases are TGTGCCAGCAGCTCCCCCGGGAGGAGGGGTGAAGAGACCCAGTACTTC. Amino acid sequence: CASSSPGRRGEETQYF.

The chain carries TRBV12-5 and TRBJ2-5; D might be TRBD2 (6 bases). Matching the DNA end better, TRBJ2-7 makes the J call doubtful. Germline CDR1 is LGHNT and CDR2 is FRNRAP. The CDR3 sequence is 13 residues long. Here the CDR3 reads CASASGGRDEQYF. The CDR3 bases are TGTGCTAGTGCGTCCGGGGGAAGGGACGAGCAGTACTTC.

V usage is TRBV19 and J usage is TRBJ1-2; D remains ambiguous. Trimming took 7 bases from V and 0 from J, leaving 12 bases between them. The CDR3 is made up of 14 amino acids. The germline V gene has CDR1 LNHDA and CDR2 SQIVND (reference sequence). This CDR3 reads CASTYSGANYGYTF. The CDR3 region has the DNA TGTGCCAGTACTTACTCCGGTGCTAACTATGGCTACACCTTC.

The rearrangement links TRBV27 to TRBJ1-5; TRBD1 aligns across 7 bases. From germline, CDR1 is MNHEY and CDR2 SMNVEV (reference sequence). V lost 3 bases to trimming and J lost 4 bases; unmatched junction nucleotides: 3. This CDR3 region has 14 residues. CDR3 loop: CASSFGTDNQPQHF. The DNA for the CDR3 is TGTGCCAGCAGTTTCGGGACAGATAATCAGCCCCAGCATTTT.

CDR3 DNA: TGTGCCACCAGCAGAGAGGTTGACAGCTACGAGCAGTACTTC. Translated, it gives CATSREVDSYEQYF. The chain joins TRBV15 to TRBJ2-7; a weak D match, TRBD1 (5 bases). With 0 bases removed from V and 3 bases from J, the gap between germline ends came to 9 bases. Looked up from germline, CDR1 is LNHNV and CDR2 is YYDKDF (reference sequence). This CDR3 comprises 14 residues. The complete variable domain, with remaining parts taken from reference TRBV15 and TRBJ2-7, reads DAMVIQNPRYQVTQFGKPVTLSCSQTLNHNVMYWYQQKSSQAPKLLFHYYDKDFNNEADTPDNFQSRRPNTSFCFLDIRSPGLGDTAMYLCATSREVDSYEQYFGPGTRLTVT.